This T cell receptor beta chain originates from a study of T cell repertoires in cytomegalovirus infection. General study findings and limits: The ex vivo response was dominated by HLA-C-restricted CMV-specific TCR beta clonotypes. CMV carriers having the relevant HLA were flagged by cumulative public TCR beta family frequency.

This clonotype has at least ten counts. Antigen unknown. TCRdb re-derived calls from the reads in MiXCR, one entry per CDR3 protein. The sample lists around 270,000 distinct CDR3 sequences; approximately 9.1% were seen once. CDR1 SGHTA and CDR2 FQGNSA come from the germline V gene. This CDR3 comprises 16 residues. Trimming took 6 bases from V and 4 from J; bases not matched to a gene: 8. This TCR was recovered from a human donor in good health (CMV status not recorded). Some clones in this sample may be carry-over from other donors' samples. The sample consisted of PBMCs. The V gene is TRBV7-2, the J gene TRBJ2-7; 14 bases are shared with TRBD2. CDR3 sequence reads: CASRRTGTSGSYEQYF. In DNA form, the CDR3 reads TGTGCCAGCAGACGTACCGGGACTAGCGGGAGTTACGAGCAGTACTTC.